A selection of T cell receptor beta chains follows, all from one sample in a study of blood T cells in healthy people across ages. TCRdb reanalysed the 5' RACE reads using MiXCR and keeps one entry per CDR3 protein. The sample lists 730,000 or so distinct CDR3 sequences; around 46% were seen once. Sequenced material: blood. The receptors here all came from a woman aged 55-69 years in good health. Both conserved end residues are part of each CDR3. The D gene is left open where the match is weak. Clone size appears in some rows only: once, few, many, or a class for an expanded clone.

NA	TRBV5-1	TRBJ1-1	few	TGCGCCAGCAGCTTCGCAGTTATGAACACTGAAGCTTTCTTT	CASSFAVMNTEAFF
NA	TRBV3-1	TRBJ2-7	few	TGTGCCAGCAGCCAAACTGTGAGCTCCTACGAGCAGTACTTC	CASSQTVSSYEQYF
TRBD2	TRBV2	TRBJ2-2	once	TGTGCCAGCAGGACTAGCGGGAGTATTACCGGGGAGCTGTTTTTT	CASRTSGSITGELFF
TRBD2	TRBV7-2	TRBJ2-5	NA	TGTGCCAGCAGCCGGAGGGACTACGAGACCCAGTACTTC	CASSRRDYETQYF
TRBD2	TRBV19	TRBJ2-1	few	TGTGCCAGTAGACCACTAGCGGGATTTTACAATGAGCAGTTCTTC	CASRPLAGFYNEQFF
NA	TRBV5-1	TRBJ1-1	few	TGCGCCAGCAGCTTGGTTAGTTTGAACACTGAAGCTTTCTTT	CASSLVSLNTEAFF
NA	TRBV28	TRBJ1-2	NA	TGTGCCAGCAGTTTCACGGCAGGGAATGGTGGCTACACCTTC	CASSFTAGNGGYTF
NA	TRBV2	TRBJ2-4	NA	TGTGCCAGCAGTGGCGGTCCGCAGGCCAAAAACATTCAGTACTTC	CASSGGPQAKNIQYF
NA	TRBV4-2	TRBJ2-3	few	TGTGCCAGCAGCCAAGATACGGCAGGATCAGATACGCAGTATTTT	CASSQDTAGSDTQYF
TRBD2	TRBV27	TRBJ2-3	NA	TGTGCCAGCAGTTCCTGGACTAGCGGGGTTAGCACAGATACGCAGTATTTT	CASSSWTSGVSTDTQYF
NA	TRBV27	TRBJ2-1	few	TGTGCCAGCAGTCCCAATGTGCTGGGGGTCTTGAAGAATGAGCAGTTCTTC	CASSPNVLGVLKNEQFF
TRBD2	TRBV4-2	TRBJ2-1	NA	TGTGCCAGCAGCCAGGAGCGGGACCACTCCTACAATGAGCAGTTCTTC	CASSQERDHSYNEQFF
NA	TRBV27	TRBJ2-7	NA	TGTGCCAGCCCTAACCCGCCTACCACCCATGAGCAGTACTTC	CASPNPPTTHEQYF
NA	TRBV18	TRBJ1-5	NA	TGTGCCAGCTCCCCACGGGACGGCGATCAGCCCCAGCATTTT	CASSPRDGDQPQHF
NA	TRBV3-1	TRBJ2-1	NA	TGTGCCAGCAGCCAAGTGGCTAGCTCCTACAATGAGCAGTTCTTC	CASSQVASSYNEQFF
NA	TRBV6-5	TRBJ1-6	few	TGTGCCAGCAGTTACTCGGGCGCAGGGGATAATTCACCCCTCCACTTT	CASSYSGAGDNSPLHF
TRBD1	TRBV5-1	TRBJ2-5	NA	TGCGCCAGCAGTCCCGGGCAGGGGGAAGGGACCCAGTACTTC	CASSPGQGEGTQYF
NA	TRBV7-3	TRBJ2-1	NA	TGTGCCAGCAGCCTAAATGAAAGACGAGCGCAGTTCTTC	CASSLNERRAQFF
NA	TRBV7-3	TRBJ2-3	few	TGTGCCAGCAGCTTGGCCCGGGGCGCAGATACGCAGTATTTT	CASSLARGADTQYF
TRBD2	TRBV7-7	TRBJ2-1	NA	TGTGCTAGCAGCGGGGGACTAGCGGGCTCAAGGCAGTTCTTC	CASSGGLAGSRQFF
NA	TRBV10-2	TRBJ1-2	NA	TGCGCCAGCAGTGAAAGGGGGTTCGGTGGGTTACGGAACTATGGCTACACCTTC	CASSERGFGGLRNYGYTF
NA	TRBV18	TRBJ2-2	NA	TGTGCCAGCTCACCACCGGGGGCCTGGGCCGGGGAGCTGTTTTTT	CASSPPGAWAGELFF
NA	TRBV7-9	TRBJ1-6	NA	TGTGCCAGCAGCCCCCCGTCGGGAAATTCACCCCTCCACTTT	CASSPPSGNSPLHF
NA	TRBV29-1	TRBJ2-2	few	TGCAGCGTTGGTCCTGGGTTGAACACCGGGGAGCTGTTTTTT	CSVGPGLNTGELFF
NA	TRBV7-3	TRBJ2-5	NA	TGTGCCAGCAGCTCGACAGGGGCGGGGGGAGAGACCCAGTACTTC	CASSSTGAGGETQYF
TRBD1	TRBV14	TRBJ2-5	few	TGTGCCAGCAGCAACCGGACAGGGCCAACGCGAGGGACCCAGTACTTC	CASSNRTGPTRGTQYF
NA	TRBV11-2	TRBJ1-2	once	TGTGCCAGCAGCTCGCTTACAGGGTTGCTTAACTATGGCTACACCTTC	CASSSLTGLLNYGYTF
NA	TRBV9	TRBJ2-1	many	TGTGCCAGCAGCGTAGAGGGGGGAGGGCTTAATGAGCAGTTCTTC	CASSVEGGGLNEQFF
NA	TRBV4-1	TRBJ2-5	few	TGCGCCAGCAGCCAAGACTGGCTGTCGGGAGTCGGCGAGACCCAGTACTTC	CASSQDWLSGVGETQYF
NA	TRBV20-1	TRBJ1-5	NA	TGCAGTGCTCCTGGACAGCAGGGTCAGCCCCAGCATTTT	CSAPGQQGQPQHF
TRBD2	TRBV15	TRBJ2-3	NA	TGTGCCACCAGCAGAGGTGTTAGCGGGGGGGTGTCAGATACGCAGTATTTT	CATSRGVSGGVSDTQYF
TRBD1	TRBV6-4	TRBJ1-2	NA	TGTGCCAGCAGAGGTTCTAAACAGGGGTTAGATTATGGCTACACCTTC	CASRGSKQGLDYGYTF
TRBD1	TRBV29-1	TRBJ2-7	many	TGCAGCGTTGAGGTACAGGGGGAGGTCTACGAGCAGTACTTC	CSVEVQGEVYEQYF
TRBD2	TRBV28	TRBJ2-1	NA	TGTGCCAGCAGCACGCGGACTAGCGGGAGGAACTACAATGAGCAGTTCTTC	CASSTRTSGRNYNEQFF
NA	TRBV7-2	TRBJ2-3	NA	TGTGCCAGCAGCCCCACCACAGGGAAGACAGATACGCAGTATTTT	CASSPTTGKTDTQYF
NA	TRBV29-1	TRBJ2-7	many	TGCAGCGTCCTGGGTCCTGGAGGCTCCAATGAGCAGTACTTC	CSVLGPGGSNEQYF
NA	TRBV7-3	TRBJ2-3	NA	TGTGCCAGCAGCCCCTCGTCCCATATGAGGCATACGCAGTATTTT	CASSPSSHMRHTQYF
NA	TRBV9	TRBJ2-1	few	TGTGCCAGCAGCGAGGCTAGCCTCAATGAGCAGTTCTTC	CASSEASLNEQFF
NA	TRBV3-1	TRBJ1-2	NA	TGTGCCAGCAGCCAGAGAAAAAGCTATGGCTACACCTTC	CASSQRKSYGYTF